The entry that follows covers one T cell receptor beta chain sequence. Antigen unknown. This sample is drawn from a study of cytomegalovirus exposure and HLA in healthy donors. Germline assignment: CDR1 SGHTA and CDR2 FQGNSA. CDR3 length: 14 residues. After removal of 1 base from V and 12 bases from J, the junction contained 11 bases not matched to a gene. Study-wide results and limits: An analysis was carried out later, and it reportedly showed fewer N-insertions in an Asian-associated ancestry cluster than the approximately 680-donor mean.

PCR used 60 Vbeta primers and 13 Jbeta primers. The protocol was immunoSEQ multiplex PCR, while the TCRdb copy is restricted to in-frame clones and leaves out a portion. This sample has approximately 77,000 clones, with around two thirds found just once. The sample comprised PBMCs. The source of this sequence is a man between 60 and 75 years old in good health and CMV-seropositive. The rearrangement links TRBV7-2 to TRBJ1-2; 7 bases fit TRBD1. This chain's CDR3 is CASSLGGGGGSHTF. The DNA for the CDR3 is TGTGCCAGCAGCTTAGGTGGAGGGGGCGGTAGTCACACCTTC.